This T cell receptor (beta chain) originates from a study of cytomegalovirus exposure and HLA in healthy donors. Study observations and caveats: The study dropped some indistinguishable V segments, TRBV6-2 and TRBV6-3 among them. Earlier results showed most TCR beta V segments being productive about 90% or about 30% of the time.

60 Vbeta and 13 Jbeta primers were used in PCR. Original methodology: Among the unique TCR beta chains that a later analysis counted, about 85 million in all, 9.5 million to 11 million were shared. Here immunoSEQ multiplex PCR was the method, and the copy in TCRdb shows in-frame clones only, minus some. V and J calls and clone size are as listed in that table; D and trimming were resolved from the DNA. The sample lists over 50,000 clones, roughly 80% occurring once. The CDR3 is 13 amino acids. Germline CDR1 MNHEY, CDR2 SVGAGI. Trimming shortened V by 2 bases and J by 6 bases, and 9 bases separated the two germline ends. The table lists this clone with a few counts. What it recognizes is unknown.

This sequence was found in a middle-aged man in good health and CMV-seronegative. Sequenced material: PBMCs. The genes are TRBV6-5 and TRBJ2-3; D is possibly TRBD1 (6 bases). Written as DNA, the CDR3 is TGTGCCAGCAGTTACAGGGGGTTGGATACGCAGTATTTT. Encoded protein: CASSYRGLDTQYF.